A single sample gave rise to the 16 T cell receptor beta chains below, sequenced in a study of T-cell reconstitution after alpha-beta-depleted transplantation in children. Unique molecular identifiers were used to barcode this TCRbeta library. TCRdb reprocessed the PCR reads with MiXCR, giving one entry per CDR3 protein. The profile shows roughly 420,000 distinct CDR3 sequences, roughly 15% of them singletons. The sample was PBMCs, mostly from graft donor cells, taken 360 days after TCRalphabeta/CD19-depleted stem cell transplant. The receptor set was obtained from a boy in the first two years of life who had a stem cell transplant for Wiskott-Aldrich syndrome, so the T cells may come from the graft donor.

V and J are TRBV5-1 and TRBJ2-1, with D perhaps TRBD1 (5 bases). The length of the CDR3 is 14 residues. Trimming left V 2 bases short and J 6 bases short, with 12 bases between. The V gene's germline CDR1 is SGHRS and CDR2 YFSETQ. DNA of the CDR3: TGCGCCAGCAGCTTACACTATGGGGCCAATGAGCAGTTCTTC. Translating it yields CASSLHYGANEQFF.

J is TRBJ2-7 and V is TRBV19; 8 nucleotides match TRBD2. This CDR3 is 13 amino acids long. In germline, CDR1 is LNHDA, CDR2 SQIVND (reference sequence). Germline trimming cut 7 bases from V and 1 base from J; bases unmatched to any gene: 3. CDR3 sequence: CASKLAESYEQYF. CDR3 nucleotides: TGTGCCAGTAAACTAGCGGAATCCTACGAGCAGTACTTC.

This chain links TRBV5-1 with TRBJ2-3; 12 bases are shared with TRBD2. The germline V gene encodes CDR1 SGHRS and CDR2 YFSETQ. The length of the CDR3 is 16 residues. J gave up 1 base and V 3 bases, and 3 bases lay outside the gene matches. Here the CDR3 reads CASSYGLAGRTDTQYF. Written as DNA, the CDR3 is TGCGCCAGCAGCTACGGACTAGCGGGGCGCACAGATACGCAGTATTTT.

This clonotype was seen ten or more times. The rearrangement joins TRBV10-2 to TRBJ2-1; D is uncertain. The V end lost 7 bases, the J end lost 4 bases, and 5 bases lay between the germline ends. The CDR3 length is 11 residues. The germline CDR1 and CDR2 sequences are WSHSY and SAAADI. The CDR3 DNA sequence: TGCGCCAGCACCGGATACAATGAGCAGTTCTTC. Residues: CASTGYNEQFF.

This chain links TRBV5-1 with TRBJ2-1, with 7 bases lining up with TRBD1. CDR3 length: 12 residues. J gave up 10 bases and V 4 bases, and 5 bases lay outside the gene matches. Germline V gene sequence: CDR1 SGHRS, CDR2 YFSETQ. CDR3 in amino acids: CASSDTGVEQFF. CDR3 DNA: TGCGCCAGCAGCGATACAGGGGTCGAGCAGTTCTTC.

The V and J genes are TRBV11-2 and TRBJ2-7; TRBD1 is a possible D gene (5 bases). In germline, CDR1 is SGHAT, CDR2 FQNNGV. V lost 2 bases and J 6 bases, leaving 14 bases between the germline ends. The CDR3 consists of 14 residues. The CDR3 spells CASSLKSGFAEQYF. In DNA, the CDR3 is TGTGCCAGCAGCTTAAAGTCAGGGTTTGCCGAGCAGTACTTC. Supplemented by reference TRBV11-2 and TRBJ2-7, the full variable domain reads EAGVAQSPRYKIIEKRQSVAFWCNPISGHATLYWYQQILGQGPKLLIQFQNNGVVDDSQLPKDRFSAERLKGVDSTLKIQPAKLEDSAVYLCASSLKSGFAEQYFGPGTRLTVT.

The rearrangement joins TRBV10-2 to TRBJ2-7, with a weak D call TRBD1 (5 bases). Germline loops: CDR1 WSHSY, CDR2 SAAADI. Trimming shortened V by 4 bases and J by 4 bases, and 8 bases separated the two germline ends. This CDR3 is 12 amino acids long. The DNA for the CDR3 is TGCGCCAGCAGTGCAGGGCGATACGAGCAGTACTTC. It yields the protein CASSAGRYEQYF.

The chain has TRBV12-3 or TRBV12-4 and TRBJ1-1; 10 nucleotides line up with TRBD1. With 5 bases clipped from V and 3 bases from J, the junction kept 6 bases outside the gene matches. This CDR3 spans 15 amino acids. Here the CDR3 reads CASSPDRGRDTEAFF. CDR3 in DNA: TGTGCCAGCAGTCCTGACAGGGGGCGGGACACTGAAGCTTTCTTT.

This clonotype has just a few counts. The chain has TRBV25-1 and TRBJ2-1, with D perhaps TRBD2 (5 bases). The CDR3 is 17 amino acids. V lost 4 bases, J lost 4 bases, and 20 bases lay in between. CDR1 MGHDK and CDR2 SYGVNS come from the germline V gene. CDR3 amino acids: CASSGTLSGPFYNEQFF. CDR3 DNA: TGTGCCAGCAGTGGGACGTTGAGCGGACCATTTTACAATGAGCAGTTCTTC.

The rearrangement joins TRBV7-2 to TRBJ2-3, with a weak D call TRBD2 (6 bases). V lost 2 bases and J lost 4, with 10 bases in between. This CDR3 spans 14 amino acids. Germline lookup yields CDR1 SGHTA and CDR2 FQGNSA. CDR3 sequence (DNA): TGTGCCAGCAGCTTACGGGCGGGATCAGATACGCAGTATTTT. Protein sequence: CASSLRAGSDTQYF.

This clonotype was counted between two and nine times. This chain uses TRBV5-1 with TRBJ2-1; 9 bases agree with TRBD2. CDR3 length: 15 residues. The trim removed 5 bases at V and 8 bases at J, leaving 11 bases unmatched. The V gene's germline CDR1 is SGHRS and CDR2 YFSETQ. CDR3 nucleotides: TGCGCCAGCAGATATCCGGGACTAGCCTTAGATGAGCAGTTCTTC. It encodes CASRYPGLALDEQFF.

This clonotype has a handful of counts. The V call is TRBV27, the J call TRBJ2-4; D is perhaps TRBD1 (5 bases). The CDR3 has 14 residues. The germline V gene has CDR1 MNHEY and CDR2 SMNVEV (reference sequence). Trimming took off 3 bases at V and 1 base at J, with 7 bases between the two ends. As DNA, the CDR3 is TGTGCCAGCAGTTTCAACAGGGCCAAAAACATTCAGTACTTC. It specifies CASSFNRAKNIQYF.

The CDR3 DNA sequence: TGTGCCAGCAGTTTACCTAGCGGGGGCAGAAGCACAGATACGCAGTATTTT. This sequence encodes CASSLPSGGRSTDTQYF. The genes are TRBV28 and TRBJ2-3, with 10 bases aligning to TRBD2. J lost 0 bases, V lost 2 bases, and 5 bases had no gene match. Germline V gene sequence: CDR1 MDHEN, CDR2 SYDVKM. The CDR3 covers 17 residues. Filled out from reference TRBV28 and TRBJ2-3, the complete variable domain reads DVKVTQSSRYLVKRTGEKVFLECVQDMDHENMFWYRQDPGLGLRLIYFSYDVKMKEKGDIPEGYSVSREKKERFSLILESASTNQTSMYLCASSLPSGGRSTDTQYFGPGTRLTVL.

This sequence joins TRBV30 and TRBJ2-1; tentative D call: TRBD1 (5 bases). The CDR3 is 12 amino acids. Germline CDR1 reads GTSNPN; CDR2 reads SVGIG (reference sequence). Trimming stripped 5 bases from V and 10 bases from J, with 15 bases between. This chain's CDR3 is CAWFRGFREQFF. The CDR3 DNA sequence: TGTGCCTGGTTTAGGGGATTCCGGGAGCAGTTCTTC.

CDR3 loop: CASSLGTRGDTQYF. In DNA form, the CDR3 reads TGCGCCAGCAGCTTGGGAACCCGGGGGGATACGCAGTATTTT. The chain couples TRBV5-1 to TRBJ2-3, with D possibly TRBD2 on 6 matching bases. There are 14 residues in the CDR3. The V and J ends lost 0 bases and 6 bases respectively, with 11 bases between them. The V gene's germline CDR1 is SGHRS and CDR2 YFSETQ.

This clonotype was recorded a few times. The genes are TRBV28 and TRBJ2-5; unclear D gene. The CDR3 loop spans 15 amino acids. Germline CDR1 and CDR2: MDHEN and SYDVKM. Between the trimmed V and J ends, which lost 3 bases and 2 bases, there was a span of 13 bases. The CDR3, as DNA: TGTGCCAGCAGTTTCCCACCAGGCAGGCAAGAGACCCAGTACTTC. Translating gives CASSFPPGRQETQYF.